The clone carrying this T cell receptor beta chain was recorded once. The antigen is undetermined. These data belong to a study of shared clonotypes between healthy human individuals. The study's findings and limits: There were few donors, and this limited the genetic and exposure-history diversity represented.

Naive CD8 cells, CD45RO-negative and positively selected for CCR7, excluded terminally differentiated effector memory CD45RA+ cells. Researchers divided each subset's genomic DNA evenly across several immunoSEQ plates. Clones were sequenced by immunoSEQ multiplex PCR, and TCRdb holds only the in-frame ones, with some missing. The repertoire includes over 2 million clones, about 95% of them detected once, and roughly 1% sits in the top ten. Losses at the gene ends were 1 base for V and 3 bases for J; bases not matched to a gene: 7. Germline values: CDR1 LGHNA, CDR2 YSLEER. This CDR3 spans 16 amino acids.

The clonotype was recovered from a young man in good health. Input material: naive CD8+ T cells sorted from blood. This sequence joins TRBV4-3 and TRBJ2-5, with TRBD1 identical over 8 bases. As DNA, the CDR3 is TGCGCCAGCAGCCAAGCACCCGGACAGGGTAAAGAGACCCAGTACTTC. It yields the protein CASSQAPGQGKETQYF.